This TCR beta chain came from a study of cytomegalovirus exposure and HLA in healthy donors. Across the study: Researchers previously reported finding fewer than 140 million unique TCR beta sequences from 170 million or so T cells.

Study-level findings and limits: Later analysis suggested most CMV-associated TCR beta chains were HLA-restricted. TCR beta V segments were, for the most part, productive about 87% or about 30% of the time in an earlier analysis.

Looked up from germline, CDR1 is GTSNPN and CDR2 is SVGIG (reference sequence). CDR3 length: 13 residues. Trimming at V came to 5 bases and at J to 0 bases, leaving 1 base not matched to a gene. The PCR had 60 Vbeta and 13 Jbeta primers. Method: immunoSEQ multiplex PCR; TCRdb's copy keeps in-frame clones and lacks some. The sample contains around 150,000 clones, more than 75% of which appear only once. Of note for this clone: Its antigen is unknown.

The chain couples TRBV30 to TRBJ2-1; 7 nucleotides match TRBD1. This receptor was identified in a human donor in good health. Input material: PBMCs. The CDR3 sequence is CAWDRDSYNEQFF. For the CDR3, the DNA is TGTGCCTGGGACAGGGACTCCTACAATGAGCAGTTCTTC.